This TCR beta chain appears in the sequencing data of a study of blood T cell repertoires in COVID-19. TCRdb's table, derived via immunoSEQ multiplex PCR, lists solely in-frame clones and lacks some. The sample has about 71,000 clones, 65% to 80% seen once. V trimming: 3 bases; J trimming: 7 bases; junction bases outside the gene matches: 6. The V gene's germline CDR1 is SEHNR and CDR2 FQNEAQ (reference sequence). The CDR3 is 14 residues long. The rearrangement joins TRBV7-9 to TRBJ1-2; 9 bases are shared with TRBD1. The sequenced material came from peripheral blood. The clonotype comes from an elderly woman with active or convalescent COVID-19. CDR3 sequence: CASSFGQGTIGYTF. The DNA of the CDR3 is TGTGCCAGCAGCTTTGGACAGGGGACTATTGGCTACACCTTC.